One sample yielded the 5 T cell receptor beta chains listed below, sequenced in a study of T cell changes during pregnancy in multiple sclerosis. TCRdb keeps only in-frame clones here, not all; method: immunoSEQ multiplex PCR. Here the sample spans some 97,000 clones, 90% to 95% being singletons. Sample: peripheral blood, taken before pregnancy. The receptor set was obtained from a female donor with multiple sclerosis, enrolled in a pregnancy study.

The genes are TRBV7-9 and TRBJ1-1; D ambiguous. The germline CDR1 and CDR2 sequences are SEHNR and FQNEAQ (reference sequence). This CDR3 comprises 14 residues. The V gene lost 5 bases and the J gene lost 6 bases, with 16 bases spanning the gap. The CDR3 nucleotides read TGTGCCAGCAGCCCCAAGCGGAGTATACCTGAAGCTTTCTTT. Translation gives CASSPKRSIPEAFF.

The gene calls are TRBV6-5 and TRBJ2-3; TRBD2 aligns across 14 bases. The CDR3 sequence is 16 residues long. J lost 8 bases, V lost 0 bases, and 4 bases had no gene match. Germline assignment: CDR1 MNHEY and CDR2 SVGAGI. CDR3 DNA: TGTGCCAGCAGTTACTCGGGGACTAGCGGGAGAGCTACGCAGTATTTT. It translates to CASSYSGTSGRATQYF.

The rearrangement joins TRBV19 to TRBJ2-7, with D possibly TRBD2 on 5 matching bases. This CDR3 region has 14 residues. The V and J ends lost 1 base and 5 bases respectively, with 12 bases between them. The germline V gene has CDR1 LNHDA and CDR2 SQIVND (reference sequence). Here the CDR3 reads CASSIGGPFDEQYF. The CDR3 region has the DNA TGTGCCAGTAGTATAGGAGGGCCCTTCGACGAGCAGTACTTC.

The chain recombines TRBV4-1 with TRBJ2-3, with 7 bases fitting TRBD1. The CDR3 consists of 15 residues. Per germline, CDR1 MGHRA and CDR2 YSYEKL. The V gene end was trimmed by 4 bases and the J gene end by 2 bases; junction bases not matched to a gene: 6. In DNA form, the CDR3 reads TGCGCCAGCAGCCCCTACGACAGGGACACAGATACGCAGTATTTT. It yields the protein CASSPYDRDTDTQYF.

The chain carries TRBV6-1 and TRBJ2-6; D perhaps matches TRBD1 (6 bases). CDR1 is MNHNS, CDR2 SASEGT, per germline. This CDR3 region has 15 residues. V was pared by 6 bases and J by 4 bases, with 13 bases between. CDR3 residues: CASRPGVSGANVLTF. The CDR3 DNA reads TGTGCCAGCAGGCCAGGGGTGTCGGGGGCCAACGTCCTGACTTTC.